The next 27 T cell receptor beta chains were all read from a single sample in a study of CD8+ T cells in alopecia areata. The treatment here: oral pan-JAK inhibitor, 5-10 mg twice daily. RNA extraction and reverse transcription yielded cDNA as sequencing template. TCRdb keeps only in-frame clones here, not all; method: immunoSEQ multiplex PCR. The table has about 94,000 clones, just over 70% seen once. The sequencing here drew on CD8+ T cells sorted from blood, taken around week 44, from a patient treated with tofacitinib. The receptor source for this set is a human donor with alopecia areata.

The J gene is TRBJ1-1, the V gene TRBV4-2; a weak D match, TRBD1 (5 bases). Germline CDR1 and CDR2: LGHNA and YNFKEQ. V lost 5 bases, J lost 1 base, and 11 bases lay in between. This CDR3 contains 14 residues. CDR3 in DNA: TGTGCCAGCAGCGAAATAGGGGCGAACACTGAAGCTTTCTTT. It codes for CASSEIGANTEAFF.

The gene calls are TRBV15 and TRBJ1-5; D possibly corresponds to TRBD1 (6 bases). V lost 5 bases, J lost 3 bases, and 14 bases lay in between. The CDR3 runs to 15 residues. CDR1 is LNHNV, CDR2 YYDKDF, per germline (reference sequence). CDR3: CATSGARGANQPQHF. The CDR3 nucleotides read TGTGCCACCAGCGGAGCAAGGGGGGCCAATCAGCCCCAGCATTTT.

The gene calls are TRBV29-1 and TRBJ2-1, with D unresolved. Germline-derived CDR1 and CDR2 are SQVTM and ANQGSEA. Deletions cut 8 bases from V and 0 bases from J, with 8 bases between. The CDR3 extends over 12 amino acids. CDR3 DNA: TGCAGCTTCCTGGGCTCCTACAATGAGCAGTTCTTC. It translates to CSFLGSYNEQFF.

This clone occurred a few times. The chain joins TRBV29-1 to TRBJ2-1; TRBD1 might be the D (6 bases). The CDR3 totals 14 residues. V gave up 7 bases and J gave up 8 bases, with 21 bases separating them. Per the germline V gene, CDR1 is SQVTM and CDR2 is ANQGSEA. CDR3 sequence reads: CSADTQGQGDEQFF. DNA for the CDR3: TGCAGCGCAGACACCCAGGGGCAGGGCGATGAGCAGTTCTTC.

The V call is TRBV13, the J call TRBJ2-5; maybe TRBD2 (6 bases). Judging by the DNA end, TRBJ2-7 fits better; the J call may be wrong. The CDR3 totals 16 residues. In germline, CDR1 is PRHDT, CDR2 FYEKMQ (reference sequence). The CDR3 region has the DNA TGTGCCAGCAGCGCCTCAATTGGGCTAGCGCCTTACGAGCAGTACTTC. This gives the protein CASSASIGLAPYEQYF.

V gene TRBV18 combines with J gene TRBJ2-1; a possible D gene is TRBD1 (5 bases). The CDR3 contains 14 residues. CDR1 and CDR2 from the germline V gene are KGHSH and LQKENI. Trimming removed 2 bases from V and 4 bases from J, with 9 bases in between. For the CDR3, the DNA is TGTGCCAGCTCACCATCGGCAGGGTACAATGAGCAGTTCTTC. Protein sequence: CASSPSAGYNEQFF.

CDR3 DNA: TGCGCCAGCAGCCCAAAGGACACCCACTCCTACGAGCAGTACTTC. Translated: CASSPKDTHSYEQYF. The chain links TRBV4-1 to TRBJ2-7; D is perhaps TRBD1 (5 bases). The CDR3 is made up of 15 amino acids. Trimming stripped 4 bases from V and 0 bases from J, with 13 bases between. CDR1 and CDR2 from the germline V gene are MGHRA and YSYEKL.

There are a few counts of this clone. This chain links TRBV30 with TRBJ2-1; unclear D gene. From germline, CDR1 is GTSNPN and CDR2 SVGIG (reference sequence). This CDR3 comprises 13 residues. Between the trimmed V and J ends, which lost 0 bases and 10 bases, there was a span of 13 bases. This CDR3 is CAWSVGLPREQFF. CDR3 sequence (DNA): TGTGCCTGGAGTGTAGGGCTGCCTCGGGAGCAGTTCTTC.

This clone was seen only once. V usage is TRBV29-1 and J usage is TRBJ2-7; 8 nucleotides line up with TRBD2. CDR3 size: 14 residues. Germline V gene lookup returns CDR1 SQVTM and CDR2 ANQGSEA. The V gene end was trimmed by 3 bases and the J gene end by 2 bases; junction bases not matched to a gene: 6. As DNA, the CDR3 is TGCAGCGTTGATTCGCGGGGGGATACCTACGAGCAGTACTTC. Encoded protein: CSVDSRGDTYEQYF.

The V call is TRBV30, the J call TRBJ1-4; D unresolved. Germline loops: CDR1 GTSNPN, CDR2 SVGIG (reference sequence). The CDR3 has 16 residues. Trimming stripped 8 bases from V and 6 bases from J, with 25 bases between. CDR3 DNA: TGTGCCCTACGAGGTGACACAACATTCCTTGATGAAAAACTGTTTTTT. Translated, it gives CALRGDTTFLDEKLFF.

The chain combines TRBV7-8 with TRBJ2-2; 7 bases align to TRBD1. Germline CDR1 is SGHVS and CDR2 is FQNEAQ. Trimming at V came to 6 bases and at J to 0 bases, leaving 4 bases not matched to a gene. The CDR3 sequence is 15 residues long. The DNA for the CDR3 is TGTGCCAGCAGACGGACAGGAGCGAACACCGGGGAGCTGTTTTTT. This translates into CASRRTGANTGELFF.

The CDR3 is CASSLAQTDYGYTF. The DNA of the CDR3 is TGTGCCAGCAGTTTAGCACAGACCGACTATGGCTACACCTTC. The chain uses TRBV27 and TRBJ1-2; D gene uncertain. CDR1 and CDR2 from the germline V gene are MNHEY and SMNVEV (reference sequence). Trimming pared 2 bases from V and 3 bases from J, leaving 10 bases between. This CDR3 contains 14 residues.

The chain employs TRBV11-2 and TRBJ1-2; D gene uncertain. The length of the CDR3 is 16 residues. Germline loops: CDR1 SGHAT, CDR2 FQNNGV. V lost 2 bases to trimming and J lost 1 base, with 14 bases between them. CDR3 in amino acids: CASSLIGHTNNYGYTF. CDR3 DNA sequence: TGTGCCAGCAGCTTAATCGGCCACACAAATAACTATGGCTACACCTTC. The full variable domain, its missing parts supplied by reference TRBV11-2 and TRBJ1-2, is EAGVAQSPRYKIIEKRQSVAFWCNPISGHATLYWYQQILGQGPKLLIQFQNNGVVDDSQLPKDRFSAERLKGVDSTLKIQPAKLEDSAVYLCASSLIGHTNNYGYTFGSGTRLTVV.

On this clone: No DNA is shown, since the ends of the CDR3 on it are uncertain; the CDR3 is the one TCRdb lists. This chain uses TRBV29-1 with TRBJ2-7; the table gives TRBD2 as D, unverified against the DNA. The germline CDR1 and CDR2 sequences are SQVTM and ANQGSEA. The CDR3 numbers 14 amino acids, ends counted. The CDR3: CSVDASSSGYEQYF.

CDR3 region: CATRGGAEDTGELFF. DNA for the CDR3: TGTGCCACTCGAGGGGGCGCGGAGGACACCGGGGAGCTGTTTTTT. The J gene is TRBJ2-2, the V gene TRBV7-9, with 7 positions matching TRBD1. CDR3 length: 15 residues. Germline V gene sequence: CDR1 SEHNR, CDR2 FQNEAQ (reference sequence). V lost 10 bases and J lost 3; bases outside the gene matches: 11.

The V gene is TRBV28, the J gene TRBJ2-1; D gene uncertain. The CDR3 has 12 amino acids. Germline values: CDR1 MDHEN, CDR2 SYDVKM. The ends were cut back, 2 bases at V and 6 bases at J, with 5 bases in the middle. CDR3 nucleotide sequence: TGTGCCAGCAGTTTAAGTGTCAATGAGCAGTTCTTC. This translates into CASSLSVNEQFF.

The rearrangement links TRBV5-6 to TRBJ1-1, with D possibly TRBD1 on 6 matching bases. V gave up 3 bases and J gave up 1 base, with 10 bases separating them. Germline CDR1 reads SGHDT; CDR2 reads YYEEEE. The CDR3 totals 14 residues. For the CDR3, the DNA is TGTGCCAGCAGCTCGCAGACAGGGAACACTGAAGCTTTCTTT. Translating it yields CASSSQTGNTEAFF.

Written as DNA, the CDR3 is TGCGCCAGCAGCCAAGGAGCCGGGACTAGCGGGTTCTACGAGCAGTACTTC. It translates to CASSQGAGTSGFYEQYF. V gene TRBV4-1 combines with J gene TRBJ2-7, with TRBD2 matching over 12 bases. CDR3 size: 17 residues. The V segment lost 1 base and the J segment 3 bases; nucleotides outside the gene matches: 7. Germline CDR1 and CDR2: MGHRA and YSYEKL.

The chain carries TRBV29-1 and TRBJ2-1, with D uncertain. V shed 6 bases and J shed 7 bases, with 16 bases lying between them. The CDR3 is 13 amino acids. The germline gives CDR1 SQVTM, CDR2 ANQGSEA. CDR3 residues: CSVALDLGNEQFF. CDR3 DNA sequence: TGCAGCGTAGCCTTGGATCTGGGGAATGAGCAGTTCTTC.

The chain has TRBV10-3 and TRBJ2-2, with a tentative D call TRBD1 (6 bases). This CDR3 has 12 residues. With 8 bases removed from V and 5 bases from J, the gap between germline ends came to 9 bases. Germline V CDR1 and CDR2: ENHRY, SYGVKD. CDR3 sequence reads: CAIAGETGELFF. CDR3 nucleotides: TGTGCCATCGCAGGGGAGACCGGGGAGCTGTTTTTT.

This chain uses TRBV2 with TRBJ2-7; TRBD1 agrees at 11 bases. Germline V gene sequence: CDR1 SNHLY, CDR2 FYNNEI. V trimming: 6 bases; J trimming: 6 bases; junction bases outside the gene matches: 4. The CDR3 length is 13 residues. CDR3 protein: CASSPDRGREQYF. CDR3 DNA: TGTGCCAGCAGCCCGGACAGGGGGCGCGAGCAGTACTTC.

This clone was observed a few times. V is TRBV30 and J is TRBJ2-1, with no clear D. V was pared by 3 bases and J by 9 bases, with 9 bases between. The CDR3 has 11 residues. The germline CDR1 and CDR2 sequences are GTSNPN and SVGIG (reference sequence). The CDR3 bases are TGTGCCTGGAGGGTAGGTTCTGAGCAGTTCTTC. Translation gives CAWRVGSEQFF.

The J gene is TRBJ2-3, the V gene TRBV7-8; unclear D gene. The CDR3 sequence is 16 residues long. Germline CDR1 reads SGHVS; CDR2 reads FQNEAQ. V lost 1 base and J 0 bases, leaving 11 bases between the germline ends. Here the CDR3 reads CASSLVRRASTDTQYF. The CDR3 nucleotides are TGTGCCAGCAGCTTAGTTCGCCGTGCTAGCACAGATACGCAGTATTTT.

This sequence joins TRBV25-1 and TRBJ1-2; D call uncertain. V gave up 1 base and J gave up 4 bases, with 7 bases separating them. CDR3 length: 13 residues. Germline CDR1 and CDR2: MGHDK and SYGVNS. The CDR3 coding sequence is TGTGCCAGCAGTGAATCTTCCTCCTATGGCTACACCTTC. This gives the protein CASSESSSYGYTF.

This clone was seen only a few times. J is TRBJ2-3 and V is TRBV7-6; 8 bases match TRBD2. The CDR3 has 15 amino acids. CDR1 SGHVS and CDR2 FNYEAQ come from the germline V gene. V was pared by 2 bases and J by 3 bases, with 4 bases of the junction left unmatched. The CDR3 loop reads CASSLSTSGTDTQYF. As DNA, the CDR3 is TGTGCCAGCAGCTTATCCACTAGCGGTACAGATACGCAGTATTTT.

CDR3 nucleotides: TGCGCCAGCAGCCCTAGCGGGGGGCCACTCTACAATGAGCAGTTCTTC. This gives the protein CASSPSGGPLYNEQFF. The chain employs TRBV5-1 and TRBJ2-1; 11 bases align to TRBD2. Germline CDR1 is SGHRS and CDR2 is YFSETQ. After removal of 4 bases from V and 3 bases from J, the junction contained 6 bases not matched to a gene. CDR3 length: 16 amino acids.

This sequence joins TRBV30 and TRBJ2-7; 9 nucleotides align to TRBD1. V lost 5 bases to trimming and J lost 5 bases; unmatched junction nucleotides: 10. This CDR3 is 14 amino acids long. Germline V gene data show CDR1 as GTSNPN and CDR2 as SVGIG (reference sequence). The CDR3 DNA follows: TGTGCCTGGCAAGCCGGGACAGGGCGGAACGAGCAGTACTTC. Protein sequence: CAWQAGTGRNEQYF.